This T cell receptor (beta chain) was recorded in a study of blood T cell repertoires in COVID-19. Participants reported their clinical history, and cohort assignment relied on those reports. Recovery among Cohort 3 donors was established by two negative PCRs, clearance, or symptom resolution. Generated by immunoSEQ multiplex PCR, the TCRdb table keeps only in-frame clones and is missing some. Altogether roughly 400,000 clones are present, more than 75% being singletons, with the ten largest covering approximately 10%. In germline, CDR1 is LNHDA, CDR2 SQIVND (reference sequence). The CDR3 has 14 residues. V was clipped by 3 bases and J by 4 bases, with 10 bases between them.

The source is a woman aged 50 to 60 who had recovered from COVID-19. The chain combines TRBV19 with TRBJ1-5, with a weak D call TRBD1 (5 bases). The sequencing input was PBMCs or T cells enriched from blood (not recorded which). The CDR3 DNA reads as TGTGCCAGTAGTATTTTTGCAGGGAATCAGCCCCAGCATTTT. Translation: CASSIFAGNQPQHF.